The 21 T cell receptor beta chains listed next were all sequenced from one sample in a study of T cell responses to AZD1222 COVID-19 vaccine. Profiling relied on immunoSEQ multiplex PCR, and the TCRdb table lists in-frame clones only, not all of them. The table records about 120,000 clones, approximately 94% of them present only once. The sample was peripheral blood, taken 28 days after the second AZD1222 dose. The receptors come from an adult who received the AZD1222 COVID-19 vaccine.

The V gene is TRBV27, the J gene TRBJ1-5; D call uncertain. Germline V lookup: CDR1 MNHEY, CDR2 SMNVEV (reference sequence). CDR3 length equals 14 residues. V lost 6 bases to trimming and J lost 2 bases, with 11 bases between them. The CDR3 nucleotides are TGTGCCAGCAGCCGCTCGATGGGCAATCAGCCCCAGCATTTT. Translating gives CASSRSMGNQPQHF.

The chain links TRBV9 to TRBJ1-2; D is possibly TRBD1 (6 bases). Germline V gene data show CDR1 as SGDLS and CDR2 as YYNGEE. With 8 bases removed from V and 0 bases from J, the gap between germline ends came to 11 bases. This CDR3 has 13 amino acids. The CDR3 DNA sequence: TGTGCCAGTGTGGACAGAACTAACTATGGCTACACCTTC. Encoded protein: CASVDRTNYGYTF.

This clone was observed a single time. The genes are TRBV21-1 and TRBJ1-6. TRBV21-1 is designated a pseudogene. CDR3 length: 20 residues. This CDR3 is CASSKASTRKGRGEESPLHF. In DNA, the CDR3 is TGTGCCAGCAGCAAAGCTTCGACGAGGAAGGGTCGTGGAGAAGAATCACCCCTCCACTTT.

This clone has more than one count but fewer than ten. This rearrangement joins TRBV19 to TRBJ1-5, with D uncertain. The CDR3 runs to 12 residues. Trimming left V 10 bases short and J 2 bases short, with 9 bases between. Germline values: CDR1 LNHDA, CDR2 SQIVND (reference sequence). This CDR3 reads CAIQSGNQPQHF. CDR3 in DNA: TGTGCCATTCAGAGTGGCAATCAGCCCCAGCATTTT.

The chain recombines TRBV7-2 with TRBJ2-7; 13 bases line up with TRBD2. In germline, CDR1 is SGHTA, CDR2 FQGNSA. J lost 7 bases, V lost 0 bases, and 6 bases had no gene match. There are 16 residues in the CDR3. The CDR3 protein is CASSLARLAGGGEQYF. The CDR3 DNA is TGTGCCAGCAGCTTAGCTCGACTAGCGGGGGGAGGAGAGCAGTACTTC.

This clone has a single count. The rearrangement links TRBV7-9 to TRBJ2-5; no clear D gene. The CDR3 is made up of 15 amino acids. Looked up from germline, CDR1 is SEHNR and CDR2 is FQNEAQ (reference sequence). V was clipped by 2 bases and J by 2 bases, with 12 bases between them. In DNA form, the CDR3 reads TGTGCCAGCAGCTTATTGGGCGGAAGACAAGAGACCCAGTACTTC. Encoded protein: CASSLLGGRQETQYF.

V gene TRBV7-2 combines with J gene TRBJ1-1; a possible D gene is TRBD1 (5 bases). V lost 1 base, J lost 3 bases, and 9 bases lay in between. The CDR3 is 14 amino acids. Germline values: CDR1 SGHTA, CDR2 FQGNSA. In DNA, the CDR3 is TGTGCCAGCAGCTTAGTAGCGGGGGACACTGAAGCTTTCTTT. It encodes CASSLVAGDTEAFF.

The CDR3 DNA is TGTGCCAGCAGTTTCAGGGGGTGGGGCACAGATACGCAGTATTTT. Its translation is CASSFRGWGTDTQYF. The chain is built from TRBV6-5 and TRBJ2-3; TRBD1 matches at 7 bases. V lost 4 bases and J lost 1; bases outside the gene matches: 5. Germline V gene data show CDR1 as MNHEY and CDR2 as SVGAGI. The CDR3 loop spans 15 amino acids.

This chain links TRBV15 with TRBJ1-1; 7 bases agree with TRBD1. With V trimmed by 0 bases and J by 6 bases, 7 bases remained unmatched. Germline V lookup: CDR1 LNHNV, CDR2 YYDKDF (reference sequence). This CDR3 region has 15 residues. In nucleotides, the CDR3 is TGTGCCACCAGCAGAGACCTGGACAGGACATCTGAAGCTTTCTTT. Its translation: CATSRDLDRTSEAFF.

The V gene is TRBV27, the J gene TRBJ2-1; TRBD2 matches at 8 bases. J was trimmed by 14 bases and V by 2 bases; bases with no gene match: 2. CDR1 is MNHEY and CDR2 is SMNVEV in the germline V gene (reference sequence). There are 11 residues in the CDR3. CDR3 in amino acids: CASSLRAGEFF. The CDR3 DNA reads as TGTGCCAGCAGTTTAAGAGCGGGGGAGTTCTTC.

The V and J genes are TRBV7-9 and TRBJ1-1; no reliable D call. Germline V gives CDR1 SEHNR, CDR2 FQNEAQ (reference sequence). The CDR3 runs to 13 residues. V was shortened by 4 bases and J by 8 bases, with 14 bases between the two germline ends. The CDR3 region is CASSSPTLEEAFF. CDR3 nucleotides: TGTGCCAGCAGCTCACCGACTCTGGAAGAAGCTTTCTTT.

The chain carries TRBV4-3 and TRBJ2-1; 7 bases map to TRBD2. The CDR3 spans 15 residues. Losses at the gene ends were 5 bases for V and 7 bases for J; bases not matched to a gene: 11. CDR1 and CDR2 from the germline V gene are LGHNA and YSLEER. CDR3 region: CASSKDRGDENEQFF. In DNA, the CDR3 is TGCGCCAGCAGCAAGGATCGGGGGGATGAGAATGAGCAGTTCTTC.

The chain employs TRBV18 and TRBJ2-5; TRBD2 might be the D (5 bases). CDR3 length equals 15 residues. Trimming left V 1 base short and J 2 bases short, with 11 bases between. From germline, CDR1 is KGHSH and CDR2 LQKENI. The CDR3 bases are TGTGCCAGCTCACCACGACGGGGAATACAAGAGACCCAGTACTTC. Its translation: CASSPRRGIQETQYF.

The chain links TRBV27 to TRBJ2-3; D is uncertain. CDR3 length: 13 amino acids. In germline, CDR1 is MNHEY, CDR2 SMNVEV (reference sequence). Trimming pared 5 bases from V and 13 bases from J, leaving 19 bases between. CDR3: CASSRASKNSEYF. CDR3 in DNA: TGTGCCAGCAGTAGGGCTAGTAAGAACAGTGAGTATTTT.

This clone has only a few counts. V gene TRBV7-3 combines with J gene TRBJ1-1; no definite D call. Germline V gives CDR1 SGHTA, CDR2 FQGTGA. V lost 4 bases and J 1 base, leaving 7 bases between the germline ends. CDR3 length: 13 amino acids. CDR3 coding DNA: TGTGCCAGCAGCTCCTTGAGGAACACTGAAGCTTTCTTT. It is translated as CASSSLRNTEAFF.

The V and J genes are TRBV2 and TRBJ2-7; 8 bases are shared with TRBD1. This CDR3 region has 16 residues. With V trimmed by 6 bases and J by 4 bases, 14 bases remained unmatched. Germline CDR1 is SNHLY and CDR2 is FYNNEI. The DNA for the CDR3 is TGTGCCAGCAGCACCAGGGACAGGCCTAGGGGGTACGAGCAGTACTTC. Protein: CASSTRDRPRGYEQYF.

CDR3 coding DNA: TGTGCCAGCACCAAGGAGGACGGACCGAACACTGAAGCTTTCTTT. It translates to CASTKEDGPNTEAFF. The chain joins TRBV9 to TRBJ1-1; D gene unclear. The CDR3 contains 15 residues. Trimming stripped 6 bases from V and 1 base from J, with 16 bases between. CDR1 and CDR2 from the germline V gene are SGDLS and YYNGEE.

The V gene is TRBV6-5, the J gene TRBJ1-1; D possibly corresponds to TRBD1 (6 bases). Trimming pared 4 bases from V and 8 bases from J, leaving 20 bases between. CDR1 is MNHEY, CDR2 SVGAGI, per germline. The CDR3 totals 15 residues. The CDR3 sequence is CASSSPRQAPPEAFF. The CDR3 DNA is TGTGCCAGCAGTTCTCCCCGACAGGCTCCCCCCGAAGCTTTCTTT.

This clone was found once. The V call is TRBV6-5, the J call TRBJ2-3; unclear D gene. The CDR3 runs 14 residues. Trimming removed 8 bases at V and 0 bases at J, with 12 bases between. Germline V lookup: CDR1 MNHEY, CDR2 SVGAGI. Here the CDR3 DNA reads TGTGCCAGCTCCGGCGACCCTAGCACAGATACGCAGTATTTT. Translated, it gives CASSGDPSTDTQYF.

The V gene is TRBV7-2, the J gene TRBJ2-2, with 9 bases that match TRBD1. CDR3 size: 17 residues. V dropped 2 bases and J dropped 5; count of bases not matched to a gene: 9. Germline assignment: CDR1 SGHTA and CDR2 FQGNSA. The CDR3: CASSLRSGTGNTGELFF. CDR3 nucleotides: TGTGCCAGCAGCTTAAGGTCCGGGACAGGGAATACCGGGGAGCTGTTTTTT.

This clone was seen a single time. The J gene is TRBJ1-3, the V gene TRBV9, with D perhaps TRBD1 (6 bases). Germline CDR1 SGDLS, CDR2 YYNGEE. V lost 5 bases to trimming and J lost 0 bases, with 12 bases between them. The CDR3 is made up of 15 amino acids. CDR3 DNA sequence: TGTGCCAGCAGTACAGGGCGAACCTCTGGAAACACCATATATTTT. Translated, it gives CASSTGRTSGNTIYF. Full variable domain (rest looked up from reference TRBV9 and TRBJ1-3): DSGVTQTPKHLITATGQRVTLRCSPRSGDLSVYWYQQSLDQGLQFLIQYYNGEERAKGNILERFSAQQFPDLHSELNLSSLELGDSALYFCASSTGRTSGNTIYFGEGSWLTVV.